Each of the 21 T cell receptor beta chains below was sequenced from the same sample in a study of siplizumab effects on memory and regulatory T cells. Some clones are missing from TCRdb's copy, which holds only in-frame ones; the method was immunoSEQ multiplex PCR. Seen here are about 100,000 clones, approximately 92% observed once, and the top ten hold roughly 0.16%. The material sequenced was CD4+ T cells sorted from blood. Receptors originate from a human donor in good health.

The V and J genes are TRBV7-2 and TRBJ2-7, with unresolved D. Germline loops: CDR1 SGHTA, CDR2 FQGNSA. This CDR3 is 12 amino acids long. The V gene lost 1 base and the J gene lost 6 bases, with 7 bases spanning the gap. In nucleotides, the CDR3 is TGTGCCAGCAGCTTAGTTATAGGCGAGCAGTACTTC. It translates to CASSLVIGEQYF.

V usage is TRBV5-1 and J usage is TRBJ2-1; D is uncertain. The CDR3 is 13 residues long. Germline CDR1 and CDR2: SGHRS and YFSETQ. V lost 0 bases to trimming and J lost 10 bases, with 11 bases between them. The CDR3 loop is CASSLAPQREQFF. CDR3 sequence (DNA): TGCGCCAGCAGCTTGGCCCCCCAGCGCGAGCAGTTCTTC.

The rearrangement joins TRBV29-1 to TRBJ2-5; D is perhaps TRBD1 or TRBD2 (5 bases each). The CDR3 totals 11 residues. V dropped 7 bases and J dropped 5 bases, with 11 bases sitting between them. Germline CDR1 and CDR2: SQVTM and ANQGSEA. DNA for the CDR3: TGCAGCGGGGGGTTGGCGGAGACCCAGTACTTC. It codes for CSGGLAETQYF.

This rearrangement joins TRBV10-2 to TRBJ1-1; D is ambiguous. Germline V gene data show CDR1 as WSHSY and CDR2 as SAAADI. CDR3 length equals 12 residues. The germline V and J ends were trimmed by 2 bases and 3 bases, with 4 bases remaining between them. CDR3: CASSEGYTEAFF. The CDR3 DNA reads as TGCGCCAGCAGTGAGGGCTACACTGAAGCTTTCTTT.

The V and J genes are TRBV5-6 and TRBJ1-4; perhaps TRBD1 as D (5 bases). CDR1 SGHDT and CDR2 YYEEEE come from the germline V gene. The CDR3 has 13 residues. V was pared by 3 bases and J by 7 bases, with 10 bases between. The CDR3 nucleotides are TGTGCCAGCAGCTCAGGGACTGCTGAAAAACTGTTTTTT. Its translation is CASSSGTAEKLFF.

V gene TRBV10-3 combines with J gene TRBJ1-1, with TRBD1 matching over 7 bases. In germline, CDR1 is ENHRY, CDR2 SYGVKD. The CDR3 length is 14 residues. V lost 6 bases to trimming and J lost 0 bases; unmatched junction nucleotides: 4. The CDR3 reads CAIRGTAMNTEAFF. In DNA, the CDR3 is TGTGCCATCAGGGGGACAGCTATGAACACTGAAGCTTTCTTT.

The V call is TRBV28, the J call TRBJ2-5; TRBD1 aligns across 7 bases. This CDR3 comprises 14 residues. The V gene's germline CDR1 is MDHEN and CDR2 SYDVKM. Trimming cost V 6 bases and J 2 bases; bases outside gene matches: 6. For the CDR3, the DNA is TGTGCCAGCAGCACCCGGGACAGACAAGAGACCCAGTACTTC. Translating it yields CASSTRDRQETQYF. Variable domain in full (rest from reference TRBV28 and TRBJ2-5): DVKVTQSSRYLVKRTGEKVFLECVQDMDHENMFWYRQDPGLGLRLIYFSYDVKMKEKGDIPEGYSVSREKKERFSLILESASTNQTSMYLCASSTRDRQETQYFGPGTRLLVL.

The rearrangement uses TRBV21-1 and TRBJ1-2; the table names TRBD1, a call not compared with the DNA. TRBV21-1 is deemed a pseudogene. CDR3 length: 14 residues. For the CDR3, the DNA is TGTGCCAGCAGCAAAGCGTCAGGGGGCTATGGCTACACCTTC. Amino acids: CASSKASGGYGYTF.

This clone was seen just once. This rearrangement joins TRBV25-1 to TRBJ1-2; no clear D. The germline CDR1 and CDR2 sequences are MGHDK and SYGVNS. Trimming cost V 1 base and J 8 bases, with 5 bases left between them. The CDR3 consists of 11 residues. The CDR3 DNA follows: TGTGCCAGCAGTGAATTTGGCGGCTACACCTTC. This codes for CASSEFGGYTF.

This clone has only one observation. The chain uses TRBV2 and TRBJ1-5, with a tentative D call TRBD1 (6 bases). Germline CDR1 reads SNHLY; CDR2 reads FYNNEI. The CDR3 is 12 amino acids. V was cut by 6 bases and J by 5 bases, with 8 bases left in between. In DNA form, the CDR3 reads TGTGCCAGCAGCGACAGGTATCAGCCCCAGCATTTT. Translated: CASSDRYQPQHF. The entire variable domain, with the rest obtained from reference TRBV2 and TRBJ1-5, is as follows: EPEVTQTPSHQVTQMGQEVILRCVPISNHLYFYWYRQILGQKVEFLVSFYNNEISEKSEIFDDQFSVERPDGSNFTLKIRSTKLEDSAMYFCASSDRYQPQHFGDGTRLSIL.

The V and J genes are TRBV20-1 and TRBJ1-1; D ambiguous. There are 10 residues in the CDR3. Trimming stripped 6 bases from V and 8 bases from J, with 10 bases between. The germline V gene encodes CDR1 DFQATT and CDR2 SNEGSKA (reference sequence). This chain's CDR3 is CSALLGEAFF. The DNA for the CDR3 is TGCAGTGCCCTTCTGGGGGAAGCTTTCTTT.

The chain couples TRBV30 to TRBJ1-1; 7 positions match TRBD1. Germline-derived CDR1 and CDR2 are GTSNPN and SVGIG (reference sequence). CDR3 size: 15 residues. J was trimmed by 7 bases and V by 3 bases; bases with no gene match: 14. The CDR3 is CAWRASDREQGEAFF. In DNA form, the CDR3 reads TGTGCCTGGAGGGCAAGTGACAGGGAGCAGGGTGAAGCTTTCTTT.

J is TRBJ1-2 and V is TRBV20-1; D unclear. Germline values: CDR1 DFQATT, CDR2 SNEGSKA (reference sequence). V gave up 1 base and J gave up 6 bases, with 6 bases separating them. CDR3 length equals 11 residues. CDR3 residues: CSARVRDGYTF. The CDR3 DNA sequence: TGCAGTGCTAGAGTACGGGATGGCTACACCTTC.

This clone was seen a single time. The rearrangement joins TRBV10-3 to TRBJ1-3; D ambiguous. The CDR3 totals 14 residues. Germline-derived CDR1 and CDR2 are ENHRY and SYGVKD. V shed 6 bases and J shed 0 bases, with 9 bases lying between them. CDR3 sequence (DNA): TGTGCCATCAGCACCCGGGACTCTGGAAACACCATATATTTT. It specifies CAISTRDSGNTIYF.

V usage is TRBV28 and J usage is TRBJ1-6; D is unresolved. CDR3 length: 13 residues. V lost 6 bases and J lost 5, with 8 bases in between. Per germline, CDR1 MDHEN and CDR2 SYDVKM. The CDR3, as DNA: TGTGCCAGCAGATTTACGAATAATTCACCCCTCCACTTT. It yields the protein CASRFTNNSPLHF. Full variable domain (missing parts from reference TRBV28 and TRBJ1-6): DVKVTQSSRYLVKRTGEKVFLECVQDMDHENMFWYRQDPGLGLRLIYFSYDVKMKEKGDIPEGYSVSREKKERFSLILESASTNQTSMYLCASRFTNNSPLHFGNGTRLTVT.

The CDR3 DNA reads TGTGCCAGTTACGGGACAGCTAATGAAAAACTGTTTTTT. It yields the protein CASYGTANEKLFF. This chain connects TRBV19 to TRBJ1-4; 7 bases align to TRBD1. This CDR3 is built from 13 residues. The V and J ends lost 8 bases and 3 bases, in that order; junction bases with no gene match: 3. Germline CDR1 reads LNHDA; CDR2 reads SQIVND (reference sequence).

This chain links TRBV7-3 with TRBJ2-3; D is possibly TRBD1 or TRBD2 (6 bases each). The V and J ends lost 5 bases and 5 bases respectively, with 8 bases between them. The CDR3 sequence is 12 residues long. Per germline, CDR1 SGHTA and CDR2 FQGTGA. The CDR3 spells CASSEGGDTQYF. CDR3 nucleotide sequence: TGTGCCAGCAGCGAGGGGGGAGATACGCAGTATTTT.

This chain connects TRBV19 to TRBJ1-5; no reliable D call. From germline, CDR1 is LNHDA and CDR2 SQIVND (reference sequence). This CDR3 region has 12 residues. Trimming stripped 3 bases from V and 12 bases from J, with 12 bases between. The CDR3 loop is CASSIIGSLQHF. CDR3 sequence (DNA): TGTGCCAGTAGTATCATCGGAAGCCTCCAGCATTTT.

The V and J genes are TRBV30 and TRBJ1-3; 8 nucleotides agree with TRBD1. The CDR3 spans 14 residues. V was clipped by 7 bases and J by 3 bases; unmatched bases: 8. Germline CDR1 GTSNPN, CDR2 SVGIG (reference sequence). Here the CDR3 DNA reads TGTGCCTACCCGGACAGGGTGGGTGGAAACACCATATATTTT. Translated, it gives CAYPDRVGGNTIYF.

This clone showed up just once. The chain employs TRBV21-1 and TRBJ1-1; the table's D call, TRBD1, has no DNA check behind it. TRBV21-1 represents a pseudogene. CDR3 size: 16 residues. DNA for the CDR3: TGTGCCAGCAGCACCCTGGCACAGGGAGTGAACACTGAAGCTTTCTTT. Its translation is CASSTLAQGVNTEAFF.

This chain joins TRBV7-2 and TRBJ2-1, with 14 bases that match TRBD2. The CDR3 loop spans 15 amino acids. The germline V gene has CDR1 SGHTA and CDR2 FQGNSA. V gave up 5 bases and J gave up 10 bases; unmatched junction bases: 7. CDR3 region: CASSPGLAGGREQFF. The CDR3 nucleotides read TGTGCCAGCAGCCCCGGACTAGCGGGGGGTCGAGAGCAGTTCTTC.